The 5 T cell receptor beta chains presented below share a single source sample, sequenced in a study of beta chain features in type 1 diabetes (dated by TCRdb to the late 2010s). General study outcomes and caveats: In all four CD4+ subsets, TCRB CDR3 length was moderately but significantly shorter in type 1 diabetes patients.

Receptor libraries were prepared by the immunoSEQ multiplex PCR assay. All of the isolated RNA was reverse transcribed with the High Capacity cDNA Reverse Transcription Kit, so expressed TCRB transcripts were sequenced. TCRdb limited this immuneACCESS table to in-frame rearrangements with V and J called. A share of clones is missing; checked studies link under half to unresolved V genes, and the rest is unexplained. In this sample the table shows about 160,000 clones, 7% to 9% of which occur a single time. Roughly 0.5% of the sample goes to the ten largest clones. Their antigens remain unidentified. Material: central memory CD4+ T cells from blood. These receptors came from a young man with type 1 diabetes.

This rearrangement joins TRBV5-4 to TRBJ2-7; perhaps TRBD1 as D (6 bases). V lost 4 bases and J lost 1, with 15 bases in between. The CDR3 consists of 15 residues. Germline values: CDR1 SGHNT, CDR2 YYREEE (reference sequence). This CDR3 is CASSLGDIASYEQYF. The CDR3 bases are TGTGCCAGCAGCCTGGGGGACATAGCTTCCTACGAGCAGTACTTC.

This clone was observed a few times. CDR3 nucleotide sequence: TGTGCCAGTCAGAACGCCCATAATTCACCCCTCCACTTT. As protein: CASQNAHNSPLHF. The V call is TRBV2, the J call TRBJ1-6, with D unclear. The V end was cut by 9 bases, the J end by 5 bases, with 11 bases between. CDR1 and CDR2 from the germline V gene are SNHLY and FYNNEI. The CDR3 consists of 13 residues.

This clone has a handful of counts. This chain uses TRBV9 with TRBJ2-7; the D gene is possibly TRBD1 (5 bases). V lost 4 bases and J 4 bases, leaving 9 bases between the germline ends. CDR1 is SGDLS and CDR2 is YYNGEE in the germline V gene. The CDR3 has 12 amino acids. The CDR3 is CASSSGWYEQYF. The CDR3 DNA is TGTGCCAGCAGCTCAGGGTGGTACGAGCAGTACTTC.

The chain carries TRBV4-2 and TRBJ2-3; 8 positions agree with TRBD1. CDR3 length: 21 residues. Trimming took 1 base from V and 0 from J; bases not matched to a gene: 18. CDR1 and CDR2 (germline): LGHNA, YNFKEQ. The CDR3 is CASSQAQPVGQVISSTDTQYF. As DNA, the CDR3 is TGTGCCAGCAGCCAAGCCCAACCGGTGGGACAGGTTATTTCTAGCACAGATACGCAGTATTTT.

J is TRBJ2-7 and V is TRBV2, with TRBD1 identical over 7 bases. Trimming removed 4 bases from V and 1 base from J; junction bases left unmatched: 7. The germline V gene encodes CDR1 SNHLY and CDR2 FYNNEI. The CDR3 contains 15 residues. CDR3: CASSANRGASYEQYF. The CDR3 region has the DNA TGTGCCAGCAGTGCTAACAGGGGTGCGTCCTACGAGCAGTACTTC.